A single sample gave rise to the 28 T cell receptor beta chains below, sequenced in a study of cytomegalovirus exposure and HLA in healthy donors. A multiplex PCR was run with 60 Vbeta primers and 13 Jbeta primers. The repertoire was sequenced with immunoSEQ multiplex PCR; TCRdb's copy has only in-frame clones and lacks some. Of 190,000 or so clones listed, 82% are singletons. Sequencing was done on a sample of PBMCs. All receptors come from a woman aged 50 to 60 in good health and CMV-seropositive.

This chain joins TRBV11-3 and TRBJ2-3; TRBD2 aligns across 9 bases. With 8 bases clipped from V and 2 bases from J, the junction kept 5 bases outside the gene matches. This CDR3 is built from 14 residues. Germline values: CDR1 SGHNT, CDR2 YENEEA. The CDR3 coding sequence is TGTGCCAGCTCCTCTAGCGGGGACACAGATACGCAGTATTTT. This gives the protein CASSSSGDTDTQYF.

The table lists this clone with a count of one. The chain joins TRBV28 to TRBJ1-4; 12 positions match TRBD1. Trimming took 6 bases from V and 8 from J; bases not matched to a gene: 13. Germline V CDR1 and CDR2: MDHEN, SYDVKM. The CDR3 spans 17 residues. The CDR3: CASSLGGTGGAGEKLFF. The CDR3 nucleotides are TGTGCCAGCAGCCTGGGCGGGACAGGGGGCGCAGGGGAAAAACTGTTTTTT.

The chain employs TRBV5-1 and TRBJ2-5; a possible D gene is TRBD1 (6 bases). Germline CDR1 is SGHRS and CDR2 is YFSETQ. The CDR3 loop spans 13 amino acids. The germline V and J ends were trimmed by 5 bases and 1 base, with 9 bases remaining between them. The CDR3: CASSRDTQETQYF. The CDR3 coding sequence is TGCGCCAGCAGTCGGGACACCCAAGAGACCCAGTACTTC.

CDR3 region: CASRTGPRDTQYF. For the CDR3, the DNA is TGTGCCTCTCGGACAGGGCCAAGGGATACGCAGTATTTT. The rearrangement joins TRBV30 to TRBJ2-3; 8 positions agree with TRBD1. The germline CDR1 and CDR2 sequences are GTSNPN and SVGIG (reference sequence). V was clipped by 7 bases and J by 6 bases; unmatched bases: 9. The CDR3 covers 13 residues.

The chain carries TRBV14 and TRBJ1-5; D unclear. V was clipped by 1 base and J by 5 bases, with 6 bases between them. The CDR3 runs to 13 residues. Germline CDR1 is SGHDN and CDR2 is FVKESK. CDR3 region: CASSQGSDQPQHF. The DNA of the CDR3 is TGTGCCAGCAGCCAAGGGTCGGATCAGCCCCAGCATTTT.

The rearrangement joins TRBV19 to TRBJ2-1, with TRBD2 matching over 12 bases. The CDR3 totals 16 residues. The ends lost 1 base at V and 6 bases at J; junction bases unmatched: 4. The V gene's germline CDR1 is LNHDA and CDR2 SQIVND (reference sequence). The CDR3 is CASSIARTSGTNEQFF. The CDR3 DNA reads TGTGCCAGTAGTATAGCTAGGACTAGCGGGACCAATGAGCAGTTCTTC.

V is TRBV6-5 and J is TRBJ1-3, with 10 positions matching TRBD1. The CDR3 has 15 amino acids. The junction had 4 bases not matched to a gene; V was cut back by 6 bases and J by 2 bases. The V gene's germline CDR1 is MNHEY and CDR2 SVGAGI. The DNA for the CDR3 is TGTGCCAGCAGCCGACAGGGGGCTACTGGAAACACCATATATTTT. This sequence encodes CASSRQGATGNTIYF.

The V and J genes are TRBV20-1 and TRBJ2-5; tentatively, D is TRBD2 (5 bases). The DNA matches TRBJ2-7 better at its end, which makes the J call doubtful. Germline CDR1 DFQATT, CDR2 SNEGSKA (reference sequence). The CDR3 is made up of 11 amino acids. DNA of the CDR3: TGCAGTGCACAAGCGGACTACGAGCAGTACTTC. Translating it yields CSAQADYEQYF.

CDR3 nucleotide sequence: TGTGCCACCCCGGACAGGGGGAACACCGGGGAGCTGTTTTTT. It translates to CATPDRGNTGELFF. The chain has TRBV7-9 and TRBJ2-2, with 9 bases aligning to TRBD1. The V and J ends lost 10 bases and 1 base, in that order; junction bases with no gene match: 4. Looked up from germline, CDR1 is SEHNR and CDR2 is FQNEAQ (reference sequence). CDR3 size: 14 residues.

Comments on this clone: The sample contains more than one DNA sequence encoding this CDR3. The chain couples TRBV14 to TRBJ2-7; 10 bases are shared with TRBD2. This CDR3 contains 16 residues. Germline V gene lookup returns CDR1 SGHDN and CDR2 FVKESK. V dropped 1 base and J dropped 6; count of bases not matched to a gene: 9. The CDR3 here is CASSQVFPSGSSEQYF. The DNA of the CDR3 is TGTGCCAGCAGCCAAGTATTTCCTAGCGGGAGTAGCGAGCAGTACTTC.

Here the CDR3 reads CASSSRRGLGEQYF. CDR3 coding DNA: TGTGCCAGCAGTTCCCGCAGGGGATTGGGCGAGCAGTACTTC. The V gene is TRBV28, the J gene TRBJ2-7, with D perhaps matching TRBD1 (6 bases). Germline CDR1 reads MDHEN; CDR2 reads SYDVKM. V lost 4 bases and J 6 bases, leaving 16 bases between the germline ends. The CDR3 has 14 amino acids.

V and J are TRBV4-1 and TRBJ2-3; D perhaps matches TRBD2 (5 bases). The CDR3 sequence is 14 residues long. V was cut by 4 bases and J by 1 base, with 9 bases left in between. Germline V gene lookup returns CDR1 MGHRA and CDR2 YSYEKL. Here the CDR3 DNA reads TGCGCCAGCAGCCCACGGACTGGCACAGATACGCAGTATTTT. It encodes CASSPRTGTDTQYF.

The CDR3 is CASSLAGVSGNTIYF. The DNA for the CDR3 is TGTGCCAGCAGCTTGGCCGGAGTCTCTGGAAACACCATATATTTT. The gene calls are TRBV5-5 and TRBJ1-3; D is ambiguous. Germline CDR1 SGHKS, CDR2 YYEKEE (reference sequence). This CDR3 is 15 amino acids long. The V and J ends lost 0 bases and 0 bases respectively, with 7 bases between them.

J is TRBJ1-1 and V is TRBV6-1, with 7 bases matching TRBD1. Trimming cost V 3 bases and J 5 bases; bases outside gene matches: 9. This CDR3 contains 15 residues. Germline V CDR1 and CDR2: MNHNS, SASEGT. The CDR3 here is CASSEDRSLDTEAFF. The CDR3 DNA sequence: TGTGCCAGCAGTGAGGACAGGTCACTAGATACTGAAGCTTTCTTT.

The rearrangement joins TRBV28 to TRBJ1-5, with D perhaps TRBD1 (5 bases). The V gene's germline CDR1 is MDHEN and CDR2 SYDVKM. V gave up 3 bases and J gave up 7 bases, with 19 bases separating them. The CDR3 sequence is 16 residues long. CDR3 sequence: CASSLTLGGINQPQHF. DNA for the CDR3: TGTGCCAGCAGTTTGACCCTCGGGGGGATCAACCAGCCCCAGCATTTT.

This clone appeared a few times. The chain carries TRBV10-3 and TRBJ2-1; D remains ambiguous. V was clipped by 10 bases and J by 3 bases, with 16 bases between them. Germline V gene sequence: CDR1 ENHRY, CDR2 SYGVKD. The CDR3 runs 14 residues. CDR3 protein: CATKPAEHYNEQFF. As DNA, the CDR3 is TGTGCCACCAAGCCCGCGGAGCACTACAATGAGCAGTTCTTC.

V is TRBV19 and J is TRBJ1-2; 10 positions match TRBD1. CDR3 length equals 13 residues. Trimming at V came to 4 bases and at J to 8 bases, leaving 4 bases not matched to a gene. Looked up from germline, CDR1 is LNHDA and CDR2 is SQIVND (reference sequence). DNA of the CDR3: TGTGCCAGTAGTAGGGACAGGGGAAGCGGCTACACCTTC. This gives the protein CASSRDRGSGYTF.

DNA of the CDR3: TGTGCCTGGAGCAGACAGGGGGACACTGAAGCTTTCTTT. This sequence encodes CAWSRQGDTEAFF. The chain uses TRBV30 and TRBJ1-1, with 9 bases that match TRBD1. V shed 3 bases, J shed 3 bases, and the junction held 2 bases outside the gene matches. The CDR3 length is 13 residues. The V gene's germline CDR1 is GTSNPN and CDR2 SVGIG (reference sequence).

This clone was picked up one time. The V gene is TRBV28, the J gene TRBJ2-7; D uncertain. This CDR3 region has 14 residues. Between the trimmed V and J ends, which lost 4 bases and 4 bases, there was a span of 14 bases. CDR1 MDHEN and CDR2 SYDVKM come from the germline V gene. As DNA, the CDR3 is TGTGCCAGCAGTTGGGCAACCCCGTCGTACGAGCAGTACTTC. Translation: CASSWATPSYEQYF.

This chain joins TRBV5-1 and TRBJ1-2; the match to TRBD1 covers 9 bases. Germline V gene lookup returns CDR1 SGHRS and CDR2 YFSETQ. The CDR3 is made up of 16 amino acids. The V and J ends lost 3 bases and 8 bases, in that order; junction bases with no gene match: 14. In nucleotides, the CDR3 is TGCGCCAGCAGCTGGACAGGGGAAAGGGGAGTTCAGGGCTACACCTTC. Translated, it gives CASSWTGERGVQGYTF.

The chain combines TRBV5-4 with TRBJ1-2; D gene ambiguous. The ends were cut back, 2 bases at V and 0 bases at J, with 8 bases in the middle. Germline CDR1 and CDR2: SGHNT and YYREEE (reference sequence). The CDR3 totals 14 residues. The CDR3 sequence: CASSFPGANYGYTF. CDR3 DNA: TGTGCCAGCAGCTTTCCGGGAGCTAACTATGGCTACACCTTC.

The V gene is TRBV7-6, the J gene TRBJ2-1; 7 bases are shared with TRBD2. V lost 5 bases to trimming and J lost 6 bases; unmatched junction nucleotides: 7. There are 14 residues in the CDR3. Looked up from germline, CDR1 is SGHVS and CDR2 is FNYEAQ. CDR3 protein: CASSLRLAGNEQFF. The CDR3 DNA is TGTGCCAGCAGCCTGAGACTAGCTGGCAATGAGCAGTTCTTC.

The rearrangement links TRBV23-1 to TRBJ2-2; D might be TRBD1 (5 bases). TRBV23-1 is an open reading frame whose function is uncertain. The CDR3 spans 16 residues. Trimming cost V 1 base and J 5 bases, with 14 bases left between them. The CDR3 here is CASSQFFQGGTGELFF. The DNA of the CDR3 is TGCGCCAGCAGTCAATTCTTCCAGGGTGGAACCGGGGAGCTGTTTTTT.

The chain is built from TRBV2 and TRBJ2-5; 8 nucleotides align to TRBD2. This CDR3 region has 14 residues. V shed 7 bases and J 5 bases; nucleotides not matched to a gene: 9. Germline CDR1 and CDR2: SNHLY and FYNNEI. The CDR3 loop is CASTGGGRGETQYF. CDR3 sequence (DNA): TGTGCCAGCACTGGCGGGGGGCGAGGGGAGACCCAGTACTTC.

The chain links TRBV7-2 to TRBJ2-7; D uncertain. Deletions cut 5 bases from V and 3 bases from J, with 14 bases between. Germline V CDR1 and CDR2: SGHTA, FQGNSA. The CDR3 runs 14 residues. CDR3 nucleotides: TGTGCCAGCAGCCCCACGGCGGCTAACTACGAGCAGTACTTC. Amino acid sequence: CASSPTAANYEQYF.

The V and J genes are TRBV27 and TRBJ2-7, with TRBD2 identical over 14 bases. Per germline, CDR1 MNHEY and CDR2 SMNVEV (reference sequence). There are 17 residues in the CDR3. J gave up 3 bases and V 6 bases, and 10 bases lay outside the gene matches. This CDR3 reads CASSPTSGGVGFYEQYF. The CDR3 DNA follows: TGTGCCAGCAGCCCGACTAGCGGGGGGGTTGGGTTCTACGAGCAGTACTTC.

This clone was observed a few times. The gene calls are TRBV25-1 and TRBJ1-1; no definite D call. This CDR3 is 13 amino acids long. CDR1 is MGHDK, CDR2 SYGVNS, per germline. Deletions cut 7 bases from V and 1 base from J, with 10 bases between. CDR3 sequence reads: CASTGLTNTEAFF. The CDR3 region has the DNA TGTGCCAGCACTGGACTTACGAACACTGAAGCTTTCTTT.

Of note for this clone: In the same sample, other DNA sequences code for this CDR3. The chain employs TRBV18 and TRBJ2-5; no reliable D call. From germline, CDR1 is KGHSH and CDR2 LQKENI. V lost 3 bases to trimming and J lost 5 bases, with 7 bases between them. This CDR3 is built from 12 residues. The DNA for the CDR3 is TGTGCCAGCTCACCCTCGGAGGAGACCCAGTACTTC. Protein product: CASSPSEETQYF.